These 27 T cell receptor beta chains were sequenced from one sample in a study of tumor and adjacent non-tumor tissue in lung cancer. The library came from three nested PCR rounds adapted from ARM-PCR protocols. Via MiXCR, TCRdb re-called the multiplex PCR reads, giving one row per CDR3 protein. The table has 200,000 or so distinct CDR3 sequences, around 70% seen once. No cell sorting was done before RNA was extracted from the tissue. The sequencing sample was made of lung tumor tissue. These TCRs come from a man between 60 and 75 years old with non-small cell lung cancer.

Of note for this clonotype: A read error is possible here, since a much larger clone lies one base away. The chain couples TRBV20-1 to TRBJ2-7; 7 bases map to TRBD1. V gave up 5 bases and J gave up 3 bases; unmatched junction bases: 10. Germline CDR1 reads DFQATT; CDR2 reads SNEGSKA (reference sequence). The CDR3 contains 14 residues. The CDR3 sequence: CSASTGLSCYEQYF. Here the CDR3 DNA reads TGCAGTGCTTCGACAGGGCTAAGTTGCTACGAGCAGTACTTC.

Of note for this clonotype: This may stem from a read error, because a much larger clone lies one nucleotide away. The J gene is TRBJ2-7, the V gene TRBV20-1; TRBD1 agrees at 9 bases. From germline, CDR1 is DFQATT and CDR2 SNEGSKA (reference sequence). Germline trimming cut 6 bases from V and 2 bases from J; bases unmatched to any gene: 5. There are 13 residues in the CDR3. The CDR3 here is CSACDRGTYEQYF. CDR3 DNA: TGCAGTGCATGCGACAGGGGGACCTACGAGCAGTACTTC.

About this clonotype: One end of the junction is discordant with germline, which a read error may explain. The genes are TRBV11-3 and TRBJ2-7; unclear D gene. Germline V gene sequence: CDR1 SGHNT, CDR2 YENEEA. The CDR3 is 15 residues long. The chain's CDR3 is CASSLDPGRTYEQYF. The CDR3 region has the DNA TGTGCCAGTAGCTTAGATCCGGGCAGAACCTACGAGCAGTACTTC.

Note on this clonotype: An end of the junction does not agree with germline; a read error may underlie this. The V call is TRBV6-6, the J call TRBJ2-3; 8 nucleotides match TRBD2. Looked up from germline, CDR1 is MNHNY and CDR2 is SVGAGI (reference sequence). The CDR3 is 17 amino acids. CDR3 sequence (DNA): TGTGCCAGCAATGGGGCGTCAGGGCGGGGGGCCACAGATACTCAGTATTTT. Amino acid sequence: CASNGASGRGATDTQYF.

The chain combines TRBV11-2 with TRBJ1-6, with D perhaps TRBD1 (6 bases). The CDR3 sequence is 13 residues long. V was cut by 5 bases and J by 10 bases, with 12 bases left in between. CDR1 SGHAT and CDR2 FQNNGV come from the germline V gene. This CDR3 is CASSLHRESPLHF. As DNA, the CDR3 is TGTGCCAGCAGCCTACACAGGGAGTCACCCCTCCACTTT.

Regarding this clonotype: Since no conserved phenylalanine or tryptophan closes the CDR3, a read error is the likely cause. The genes are TRBV6-9 and TRBJ2-2, with D unresolved. Germline CDR1 reads MNHGY; CDR2 reads SVAAGI. The CDR3 covers 14 residues. Trimming removed 3 bases from V and 4 bases from J, with 9 bases in between. Written as DNA, the CDR3 is TGTGCCAGCAGTTACATCAGGCCCACCGGGGAGCTGTTTTCT. It is translated as CASSYIRPTGELFS.

The chain has TRBV28 and TRBJ2-1, with no clear D. Germline lookup yields CDR1 MDHEN and CDR2 SYDVKM. V was cut by 7 bases and J by 4 bases, with 20 bases left in between. The CDR3 totals 16 residues. CDR3 in amino acids: CASILSPDRGYNEQFF. The DNA of the CDR3 is TGTGCCAGCATCCTGAGCCCCGACCGTGGATACAATGAGCAGTTCTTC.

Turning to this clonotype: A single base separates this from a much larger clone, so it may be a read error. The rearrangement uses TRBV4-3 and TRBJ2-7; TRBD1 matches 8 bases. Germline V CDR1 and CDR2: LGHNA, YSLEER. The CDR3 spans 14 residues. The CDR3 coding sequence is TGCGCCAGCAGCCGTGGACAGGGACGCTACGAGCCGTACTTC. Translated, it gives CASSRGQGRYEPYF.

This clonotype has just a few counts. This chain uses TRBV30 with TRBJ2-2; D may be TRBD1 or TRBD2 (6 bases each). V lost 0 bases and J 1 base, leaving 15 bases between the germline ends. The CDR3 is made up of 17 amino acids. Germline V gene data show CDR1 as GTSNPN and CDR2 as SVGIG (reference sequence). The DNA of the CDR3 is TGTGCCTGGAGTGTACATGTCGGGGGCGGGAACACCGGGGAGCTGTTTTTT. Translating it yields CAWSVHVGGGNTGELFF. The full variable domain, completed using reference TRBV30 and TRBJ2-2, is SQTIHQWPATLVQPVGSPLSLECTVEGTSNPNLYWYRQAAGRGLQLLFYSVGIGQISSEVPQNLSASRPQDRQFILSSKKLLLSDSGFYLCAWSVHVGGGNTGELFFGEGSRLTVL.

On this clonotype: This may stem from a read error, because a much larger clone lies one nucleotide away. The chain employs TRBV20-1 and TRBJ1-1; 8 nucleotides agree with TRBD1. Per germline, CDR1 DFQATT and CDR2 SNEGSKA (reference sequence). Losses at the gene ends were 6 bases for V and 4 bases for J; bases not matched to a gene: 13. The CDR3 loop spans 15 amino acids. DNA of the CDR3: TGCAGTGCCCGGGGACAGGCTTTGACCGGCACTGAAGCTTTCTTT. It codes for CSARGQALTGTEAFF.

The chain has TRBV11-3 and TRBJ2-1; D is perhaps TRBD1 or TRBD2 (5 bases each). This CDR3 is built from 16 residues. CDR1 and CDR2 (germline): SGHNT, YENEEA. V shed 3 bases and J shed 3 bases, with 15 bases lying between them. Here the CDR3 reads CASSLSGTDIYNEQFF. The CDR3 DNA reads as TGTGCCAGCAGCTTGTCAGGGACCGACATCTACAATGAGCAGTTCTTC.

This chain uses TRBV29-1 with TRBJ1-1, with 8 bases matching TRBD1. The germline gives CDR1 SQVTM, CDR2 ANQGSEA. The CDR3 totals 14 residues. The V gene end was trimmed by 4 bases and the J gene end by 2 bases; junction bases not matched to a gene: 6. CDR3 loop: CSVGGGQDNTEAFF. The CDR3 DNA sequence: TGCAGCGTTGGGGGGGGACAGGACAACACTGAAGCTTTCTTT.

About this clonotype: It may be a read error: a sequence one base away is much more abundant. The V and J genes are TRBV4-1 and TRBJ2-1; TRBD2 agrees at 7 bases. Germline CDR1 is MGHRA and CDR2 is YSYEKL. The CDR3 length is 17 residues. The CDR3 nucleotides read TGCCCCAGCAGCCAGACCCGGGCGCGGGGGTCCTACAATGAGCAGTTCTTC. It specifies CPSSQTRARGSYNEQFF.

As for this clonotype: An end of the junction differs from the germline gene, which may be a read error. The rearrangement uses TRBV20-1 and TRBJ1-2, with TRBD1 as a possible D gene (5 bases). Germline CDR1 is DFQATT and CDR2 is SNEGSKA (reference sequence). This CDR3 is 15 amino acids long. CDR3 sequence reads: CSASLLRDPRHGYTF. CDR3 nucleotide sequence: TGCAGTGCTAGTCTCCTCCGGGACCCCCGCCACGGCTATACCTTC.

As regards this clonotype: With a much larger clone just one base away, this may be a read error. The genes are TRBV28 and TRBJ2-7, with a possible D match to TRBD1 (6 bases). The germline V gene has CDR1 MDHEN and CDR2 SYDVKM. This CDR3 comprises 15 residues. CDR3 sequence reads: CAGSLWGRTTGEQYF. The DNA of the CDR3 is TGTGCCGGCAGTTTATGGGGGCGGACCACGGGGGAGCAGTACTTC.

About this clonotype itself: A much larger clone is a single base away; this may be a read error. The chain has TRBV28 and TRBJ1-1; D not resolved. The CDR3 is made up of 12 amino acids. The germline CDR1 and CDR2 sequences are MDHEN and SYDVKM. The CDR3: CSSSVGNTEAFF. CDR3 bases: TGTTCCAGCAGCGTCGGGAACACTGAAGCTTTCTTT.

This clonotype has a count of ten or more. The chain employs TRBV10-2 and TRBJ2-5; TRBD2 is a possible D gene (6 bases). Trimming stripped 4 bases from V and 4 bases from J, with 22 bases between. From germline, CDR1 is WSHSY and CDR2 SAAADI. The CDR3 sequence is 17 residues long. Written as DNA, the CDR3 is TGCGCCAGCAGTGGATCTGAAGCAGGGAGGTACGGAGAGACCCAGTACTTC. It yields the protein CASSGSEAGRYGETQYF.

With regard to this clonotype: The conserved phenylalanine or tryptophan is not found at the CDR3 terminus, so this likely reflects a read error. V and J are TRBV11-1 and TRBJ2-2; D is uncertain. Germline V lookup: CDR1 SGHAT, CDR2 FQDESV (reference sequence). The CDR3 consists of 13 residues. The V end lost 1 base, the J end lost 7 bases, and 7 bases lay between the germline ends. In DNA, the CDR3 is TGTGCCAGCAGCTTAGGACGCTGCGGGGAGCTGTTTCTT. This encodes CASSLGRCGELFL.

Concerning this clonotype: This sequence may be a read error, since a much larger clone differs from it by one base. The chain combines TRBV29-1 with TRBJ2-7, with 7 bases matching TRBD2. The CDR3 is made up of 13 amino acids. Losses at the gene ends were 3 bases for V and 7 bases for J; bases not matched to a gene: 9. Germline lookup yields CDR1 SQVTM and CDR2 ANQGSEA. CDR3 in amino acids: CSVEEIGGWEQYF. The CDR3 DNA sequence: TGCAGCGTTGAGGAGATCGGGGGGTGGGAGCAGTACTTC.

On this clonotype: A clone one base away is much larger, so this may be a read error. V and J are TRBV6-2 or TRBV6-3 and TRBJ2-7; D gene ambiguous. Germline CDR1 reads MNHEY; CDR2 reads SVGEGT. This CDR3 contains 15 residues. For the CDR3, the DNA is TGTACCAGCAGTTACTCGATCAGCGTTTCCTACGAGCAGTACTTC. As protein: CTSSYSISVSYEQYF.

The genes are TRBV28 and TRBJ2-5; D possibly corresponds to TRBD1 (7 bases). Germline-derived CDR1 and CDR2 are MDHEN and SYDVKM. The CDR3 runs 14 residues. With 7 bases removed from V and 2 bases from J, the gap between germline ends came to 14 bases. The CDR3 DNA reads TGTGCCAGCATCCCCGGGGGACAGCAAGAGACCCAGTACTTC. Its protein is CASIPGGQQETQYF.

This chain connects TRBV11-2 to TRBJ2-1; D gene uncertain. V was cut by 2 bases and J by 8 bases, with 7 bases left in between. The CDR3 is 12 amino acids. Germline CDR1 and CDR2: SGHAT and FQNNGV. The CDR3 reads CASSLTRDEQFF. The CDR3 DNA is TGTGCCAGCAGCTTAACACGGGATGAGCAGTTCTTC. Together with reference TRBV11-2 and TRBJ2-1, the CDR3 gives the full variable domain: EAGVAQSPRYKIIEKRQSVAFWCNPISGHATLYWYQQILGQGPKLLIQFQNNGVVDDSQLPKDRFSAERLKGVDSTLKIQPAKLEDSAVYLCASSLTRDEQFFGPGTRLTVL.

Concerning this clonotype itself: An end of the junction does not agree with germline; a read error may underlie this. The CDR3, as DNA: TGCGCCAGCAGTCAAGGAGTAGCCCGGGGCGGGAGGGCCGACAGCTCCTACAATCAGCAGTTCTTC. It translates to CASSQGVARGGRADSSYNQQFF. The chain uses TRBV4-3 and TRBJ2-1; the match to TRBD2 covers 9 bases. Germline V CDR1 and CDR2: LGHNA, YSLEER. This CDR3 is built from 22 residues.

Details on this clonotype: This may stem from a read error, because a much larger clone lies one nucleotide away. The CDR3 carries no conserved terminal phenylalanine or tryptophan, so it likely arises from a read error. The V and J genes are TRBV20-1 and TRBJ1-3; no clear D gene. The CDR3 extends over 15 amino acids. The germline V gene has CDR1 DFQATT and CDR2 SNEGSKA (reference sequence). V gave up 6 bases and J gave up 0 bases, with 15 bases separating them. The CDR3 DNA reads as TGCAGTGCGACCCCCGACTCCGTCTCTGGAAACACCATATATATT. Its translation: CSATPDSVSGNTIYI.

This clonotype was picked up a small number of times. The J gene is TRBJ1-5, the V gene TRBV4-1; TRBD1 might be the D (6 bases). V lost 0 bases and J 3 bases, leaving 12 bases between the germline ends. CDR3 length: 16 residues. Germline V gives CDR1 MGHRA, CDR2 YSYEKL. The CDR3 nucleotides are TGCGCCAGCAGCCAAGAGACCAGGACAGACAATCAGCCCCAGCATTTT. It yields the protein CASSQETRTDNQPQHF.

J is TRBJ2-3 and V is TRBV5-1; 9 positions match TRBD2. This CDR3 has 17 residues. J gave up 7 bases and V 4 bases, and 16 bases lay outside the gene matches. Germline V gives CDR1 SGHRS, CDR2 YFSETQ. CDR3 DNA sequence: TGCGCCAGCAGCCCGAACGCTCTAGCGGGGTTAACATATACGCAGTATTTT. Amino acid sequence: CASSPNALAGLTYTQYF.

This clonotype was observed a few times. J is TRBJ2-2 and V is TRBV6-5; D is perhaps TRBD2 (5 bases). Germline CDR1 is MNHEY and CDR2 is SVGAGI. V gave up 6 bases and J gave up 4 bases, with 9 bases separating them. CDR3 length: 13 residues. This CDR3 is CASRFRGTGELFF. DNA of the CDR3: TGTGCCAGCAGATTCCGGGGCACCGGGGAGCTGTTTTTT.